This TCR beta chain was identified during a study of beta chain features in type 1 diabetes. General study points: Lower insertion and higher deletion counts appeared at VDJ junctions in type 1 diabetes patients.

Per germline, CDR1 SQVTM and CDR2 ANQGSEA. V shed 6 bases, J shed 1 base, and the junction held 2 bases outside the gene matches. This CDR3 region has 12 residues. Reverse transcribing all isolated RNA meant expressed TCRB transcripts were sequenced. Here immunoSEQ multiplex PCR was the method, and the copy in TCRdb shows in-frame clones only, minus some. The table has around 350,000 clones, about 12% seen once; the top ten hold more than 0.015%. This clone has more than one count but fewer than ten. Its specificity is not known. The sequence was collected from a man between 18 and 29 years old in good health. Sample: naive CD4+ T cells from blood. J is TRBJ1-2 and V is TRBV29-1, with 7 bases matching TRBD1. The CDR3 protein is CSVGDSNYGYTF. The CDR3 nucleotides read TGCAGCGTAGGGGACAGTAACTATGGCTACACCTTC.